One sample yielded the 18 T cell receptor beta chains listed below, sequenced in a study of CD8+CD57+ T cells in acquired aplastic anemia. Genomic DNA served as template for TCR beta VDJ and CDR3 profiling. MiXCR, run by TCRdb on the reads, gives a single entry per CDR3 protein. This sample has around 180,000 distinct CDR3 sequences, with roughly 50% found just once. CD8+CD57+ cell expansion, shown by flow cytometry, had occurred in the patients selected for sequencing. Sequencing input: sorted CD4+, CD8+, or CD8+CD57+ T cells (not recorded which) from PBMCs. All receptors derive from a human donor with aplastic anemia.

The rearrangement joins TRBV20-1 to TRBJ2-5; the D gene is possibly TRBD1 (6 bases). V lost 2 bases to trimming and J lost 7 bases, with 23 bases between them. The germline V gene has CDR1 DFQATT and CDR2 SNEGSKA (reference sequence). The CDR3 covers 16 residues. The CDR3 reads CSARLAEGGVVGTQYF. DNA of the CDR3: TGCAGTGCTAGATTGGCTGAAGGGGGAGTGGTGGGGACCCAGTACTTC.

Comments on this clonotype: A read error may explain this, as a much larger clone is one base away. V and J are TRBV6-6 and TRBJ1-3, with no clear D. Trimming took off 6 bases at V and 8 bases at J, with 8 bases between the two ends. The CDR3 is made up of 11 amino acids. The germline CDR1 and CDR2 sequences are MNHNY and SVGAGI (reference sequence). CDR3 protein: CASRFKDTIYF. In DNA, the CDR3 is TGTGCCAGCAGGTTTAAGGACACCATATATTTT.

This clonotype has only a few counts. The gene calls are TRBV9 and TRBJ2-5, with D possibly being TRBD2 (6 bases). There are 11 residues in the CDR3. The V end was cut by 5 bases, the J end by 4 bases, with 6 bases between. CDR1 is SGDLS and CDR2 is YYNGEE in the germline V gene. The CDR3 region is CASRGGETQYF. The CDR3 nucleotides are TGTGCCAGCAGGGGGGGAGAGACCCAGTACTTC.

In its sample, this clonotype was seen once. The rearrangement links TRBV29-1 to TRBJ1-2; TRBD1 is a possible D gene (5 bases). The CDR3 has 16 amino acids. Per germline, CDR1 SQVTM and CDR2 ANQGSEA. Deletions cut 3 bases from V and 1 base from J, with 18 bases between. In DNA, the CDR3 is TGCAGCGTTGATCCTCCTATTGGGACCAATAACTATGGCTACACCTTC. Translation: CSVDPPIGTNNYGYTF.

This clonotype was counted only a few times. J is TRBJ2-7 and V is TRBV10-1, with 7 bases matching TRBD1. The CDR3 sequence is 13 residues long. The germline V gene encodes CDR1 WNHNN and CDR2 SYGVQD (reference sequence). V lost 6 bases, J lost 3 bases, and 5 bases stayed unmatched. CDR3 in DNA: TGCGCCAGCAGAGGGGACAGCAGCTACGAGCAGTACTTC. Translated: CASRGDSSYEQYF.

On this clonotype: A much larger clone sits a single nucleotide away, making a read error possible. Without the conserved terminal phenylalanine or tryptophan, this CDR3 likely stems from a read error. In DNA form, the CDR3 reads TGCAGTACTAGGGGCCCTCGCGGGGTTTTCAATGAGCAGTTCCTC. It is translated as CSTRGPRGVFNEQFL. The V gene is TRBV20-1, the J gene TRBJ2-1; tentative D call: TRBD2 (6 bases). The V gene's germline CDR1 is DFQATT and CDR2 SNEGSKA (reference sequence). This CDR3 has 15 residues.

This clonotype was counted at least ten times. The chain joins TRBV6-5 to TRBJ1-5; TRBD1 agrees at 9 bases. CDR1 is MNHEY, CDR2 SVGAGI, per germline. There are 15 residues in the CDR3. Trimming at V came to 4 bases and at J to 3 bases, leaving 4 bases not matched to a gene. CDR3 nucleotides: TGTGCCAGCAGTTCAGGACAGGGGAACAATCAGCCCCAGCATTTT. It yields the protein CASSSGQGNNQPQHF.

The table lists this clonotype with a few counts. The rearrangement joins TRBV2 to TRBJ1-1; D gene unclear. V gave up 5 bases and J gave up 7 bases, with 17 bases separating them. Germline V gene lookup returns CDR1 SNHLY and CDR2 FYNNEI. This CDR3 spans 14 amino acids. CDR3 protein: CASSLSRPGGEAFF. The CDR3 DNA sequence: TGTGCCAGCAGTTTATCCCGGCCGGGAGGTGAAGCTTTCTTT.

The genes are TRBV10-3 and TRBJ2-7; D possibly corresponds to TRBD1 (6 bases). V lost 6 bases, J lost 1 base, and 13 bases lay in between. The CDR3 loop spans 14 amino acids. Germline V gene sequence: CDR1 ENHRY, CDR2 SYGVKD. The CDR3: CAIRAATGSYEQYF. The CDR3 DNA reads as TGTGCCATCAGAGCCGCTACAGGGTCCTACGAGCAGTACTTC.

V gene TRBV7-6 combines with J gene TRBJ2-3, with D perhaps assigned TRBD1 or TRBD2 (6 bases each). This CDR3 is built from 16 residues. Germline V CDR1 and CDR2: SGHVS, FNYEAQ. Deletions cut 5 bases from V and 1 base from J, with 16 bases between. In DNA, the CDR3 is TGTGCCAGCAGCCTAATAGGGGGAGGAGGCACAGATACGCAGTATTTT. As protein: CASSLIGGGGTDTQYF.

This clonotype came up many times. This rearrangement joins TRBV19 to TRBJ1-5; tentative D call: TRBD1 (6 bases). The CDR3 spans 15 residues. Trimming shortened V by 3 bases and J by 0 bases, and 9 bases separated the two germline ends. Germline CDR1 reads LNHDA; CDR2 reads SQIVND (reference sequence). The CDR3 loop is CASSIRRGSNQPQHF. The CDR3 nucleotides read TGTGCCAGTAGTATTCGCAGGGGTAGCAATCAGCCCCAGCATTTT.

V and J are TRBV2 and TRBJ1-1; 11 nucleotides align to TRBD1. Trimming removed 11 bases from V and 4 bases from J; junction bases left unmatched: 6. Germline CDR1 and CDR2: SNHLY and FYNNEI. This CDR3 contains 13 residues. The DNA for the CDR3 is TGTGCCGGACAGGGGGCGCAGGGCACTGAAGCTTTCTTT. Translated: CAGQGAQGTEAFF.

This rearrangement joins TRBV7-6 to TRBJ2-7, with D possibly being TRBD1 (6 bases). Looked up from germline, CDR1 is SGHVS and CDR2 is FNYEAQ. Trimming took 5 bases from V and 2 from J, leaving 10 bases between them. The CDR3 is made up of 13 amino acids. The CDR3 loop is CASSAYRAYEQYF. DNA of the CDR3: TGTGCCAGCAGCGCCTACAGGGCCTACGAGCAGTACTTC.

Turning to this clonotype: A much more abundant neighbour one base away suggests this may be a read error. The CDR3 protein is CASSMRGGNEELFF. CDR3 bases: TGTGCCAGCAGTATGCGGGGGGGAAATGAAGAACTGTTTTTT. V and J are TRBV25-1 and TRBJ1-4, with D maybe TRBD1 (5 bases). Germline V gives CDR1 MGHDK, CDR2 SYGVNS. The CDR3 covers 14 residues. The full variable domain, rest sourced from reference TRBV25-1 and TRBJ1-4, is EADIYQTPRYLVIGTGKKITLECSQTMGHDKMYWYQQDPGMELHLIHYSYGVNSTEKGDLSSESTVSRIRTEHFPLTLESARPSHTSQYLCASSMRGGNEELFFGSGTQLSVL.

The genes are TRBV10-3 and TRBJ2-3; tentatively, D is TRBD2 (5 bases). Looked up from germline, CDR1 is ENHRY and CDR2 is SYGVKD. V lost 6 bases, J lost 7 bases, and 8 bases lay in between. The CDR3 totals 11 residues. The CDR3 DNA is TGTGCCATCAGCTCGGGAAATACGCAGTATTTT. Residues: CAISSGNTQYF.

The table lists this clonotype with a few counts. The CDR3 DNA reads as TGTGCCAGCAGTGAATTTATAGGAGCCGGGGAGCTGTTTTTT. This translates into CASSEFIGAGELFF. The chain links TRBV25-1 to TRBJ2-2; no reliable D call. The CDR3 covers 14 residues. Germline V gives CDR1 MGHDK, CDR2 SYGVNS. Between the trimmed V and J ends, which lost 1 base and 6 bases, there was a span of 9 bases. Full variable domain (outside the CDR3, taken from reference TRBV25-1 and TRBJ2-2): EADIYQTPRYLVIGTGKKITLECSQTMGHDKMYWYQQDPGMELHLIHYSYGVNSTEKGDLSSESTVSRIRTEHFPLTLESARPSHTSQYLCASSEFIGAGELFFGEGSRLTVL.

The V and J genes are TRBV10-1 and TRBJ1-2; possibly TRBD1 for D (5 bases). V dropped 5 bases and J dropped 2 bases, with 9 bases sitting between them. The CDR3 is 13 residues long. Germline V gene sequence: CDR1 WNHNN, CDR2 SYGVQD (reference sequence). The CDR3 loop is CASSTGTNYGYTF. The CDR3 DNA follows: TGCGCCAGCAGTACCGGGACGAACTATGGCTACACCTTC.

The CDR3, as DNA: TGCAGTGCTAGAGACGTCGGGGGCACTGAAGCTTTCTTT. Translation: CSARDVGGTEAFF. This chain connects TRBV20-1 to TRBJ1-1; a weak D match, TRBD1 (5 bases). Trimming removed 0 bases at V and 4 bases at J, with 9 bases between. CDR1 is DFQATT, CDR2 SNEGSKA, per germline (reference sequence). The CDR3 is 13 amino acids.